A selection of T cell receptor beta chains follows, all from one sample in a study of CD8 T cells in ankylosing spondylitis. In TCRdb, the 5' RACE reads were re-called with MiXCR into one record per CDR3 protein. The data contain roughly 86,000 distinct CDR3 sequences, 8.8% of them seen just once; the ten biggest clones take up roughly 5.5%. The sequenced sample consisted of blood, either unsorted or a sorted T cell fraction (not recorded which). These receptor sequences come from a male donor with ankylosing spondylitis or in good health (not recorded which). Each CDR3 is given with its conserved first and last residue. The D gene is left open where the match is weak. Size is stated for part of the rows, as once, few or many counts, or as a class when the clone is expanded.

j_call v_call clone_size d_call cdr3_length cdr3_nt cdr3_aa
TRBJ1-5 TRBV5-6 many TRBD1 19 TGTGCCAGCACCAATGGAGCAGGGGGCTCGGTCAGGAATGATCAGCCCCAGCATTTT CASTNGAGGSVRNDQPQHF
TRBJ1-1 TRBV19 many . 13 TGTGCCAGCATCGACAGGCTGAACACTGAAGCTTTCTTT CASIDRLNTEAFF
TRBJ1-1 TRBV20-1 many . 17 TGCAGTGCTATCCTACAGGGAAAAATAGTTCGGAACACTGAAGCTTTCTTT CSAILQGKIVRNTEAFF
TRBJ1-1 TRBV12-3/TRBV12-4 many . 13 TGTGCCAGCAGTGTGGCCATGAACACTGAAGCTTTCTTT CASSVAMNTEAFF
TRBJ1-4 TRBV12-3/TRBV12-4 many TRBD1 15 TGTGCCAGCTGCCGGGGGACAGGGTCTAATGAAAAACTGTTTTTT CASCRGTGSNEKLFF
TRBJ2-1 TRBV24-1 many . 15 TGTGCCACCAGTGCCCTACACACAGGGTTCAATGAGCAGTTCTTC CATSALHTGFNEQFF
TRBJ2-7 TRBV28 . . 13 TGTGCCAGCAGTTTTGCAGGGTTCTACGAGCAGTACTTC CASSFAGFYEQYF
TRBJ2-6 TRBV6-1 many . 18 TGTGCCAGCAGTGAGAGGGAAGTTGACCGGGCTGGGGCCAACGTCCTGACTTTC CASSEREVDRAGANVLTF
TRBJ1-1 TRBV6-1 few . 13 TGTGCCAGCAGTGAAGATCTGGCGCACCAAGCTTTCTTT CASSEDLAHQAFF
TRBJ2-3 TRBV19 many . 15 TGTGCCAGTAGTATTCGGGATGTAGGCACAGATACGCAGTATTTT CASSIRDVGTDTQYF
TRBJ2-1 TRBV9 many . 17 TGTGCCAGCAGCGTTGGTGGGGACATGGTCCTATACAATGAGCAGTTCTTC CASSVGGDMVLYNEQFF
TRBJ2-5 TRBV20-1 few TRBD2 14 TGCAGTGCGATTTTAGCGGGGGGGAAAGAGACCCAGTACTTC CSAILAGGKETQYF
TRBJ1-5 TRBV27 many . 14 TGTGCCAGCAGTTTACAGGGCCACAATCAGCCCCAGCATTTT CASSLQGHNQPQHF
TRBJ2-5 TRBV7-2 many TRBD2 14 TGTGCCAGCGGGACGACGGGGGGCCAAGAGACCCAGTACTTC CASGTTGGQETQYF
TRBJ2-6 TRBV7-8 . TRBD2 18 TGTGCCAGCAGCCCACGGACTAGCGCCGGCTCTGGGGCCAACGTCCTGACTTTC CASSPRTSAGSGANVLTF
TRBJ1-1 TRBV24-1 many . 14 TGTGCCACCAGTGATAGAAACAGGGACGCTGAAGCTTTCTTT CATSDRNRDAEAFF
TRBJ2-1 TRBV24-1 many TRBD2 16 TGTGCCACCAGTGACACCGGGACTAGCGGCTCTAATGAGCAGTTCTTC CATSDTGTSGSNEQFF
TRBJ1-2 TRBV12-3/TRBV12-4 many . 13 TGTGCCAGCAGCAGCGACAAGAACTATGGCTACACCTTC CASSSDKNYGYTF
TRBJ1-2 TRBV28 many . 13 TGTGCCAGCAGTTTTACAGGCCCAGGGGGCTACACCTTC CASSFTGPGGYTF
TRBJ1-1 TRBV2 few . 12 TGTGCCAGCAGTACAGTGGTTGCTGAAGCTTTCTTT CASSTVVAEAFF
TRBJ1-5 TRBV28 many . 15 TGTGCCAGCAGTTTCCCGACAGGTGGGAATCAGCCCCAGCATTTT CASSFPTGGNQPQHF
TRBJ2-1 TRBV29-1 many . 13 TGCAGCGTTGATACGGGGGCCTACAATGAGCAGTTCTTC CSVDTGAYNEQFF